This T cell receptor (beta chain) was sequenced for a study of blood T cell repertoires in COVID-19. Whole-study context: Sites across the United States, Italy and Spain contributed samples from acute and convalescent COVID-19. T cells, B-cell-depleted T cells, or PBMCs supplied cDNA or gDNA.

This clone appeared a few times. CDR3 length: 15 amino acids. V shed 3 bases and J shed 7 bases, with 15 bases lying between them. CDR1 and CDR2 from the germline V gene are LNHDA and SQIVND (reference sequence). In the authors' workflow: Reference gene primer amplification gave nucleated cell count estimates. Method: immunoSEQ multiplex PCR; TCRdb's copy keeps in-frame clones and lacks some. V and J calls and clone size are given by that table; D and trimming were obtained from the DNA. Here the sample spans about 100,000 clones, roughly nine tenths being singletons. The chain employs TRBV19 and TRBJ2-2, with D perhaps matching TRBD2 (6 bases). The sequence was obtained from a woman aged 80 or older with acute or convalescent COVID-19. Source material: peripheral blood. The CDR3 DNA sequence: TGTGCCAGTAGTATCCCACCCGGAGGGCACGGGGAGCTGTTTTTT. This sequence encodes CASSIPPGGHGELFF.